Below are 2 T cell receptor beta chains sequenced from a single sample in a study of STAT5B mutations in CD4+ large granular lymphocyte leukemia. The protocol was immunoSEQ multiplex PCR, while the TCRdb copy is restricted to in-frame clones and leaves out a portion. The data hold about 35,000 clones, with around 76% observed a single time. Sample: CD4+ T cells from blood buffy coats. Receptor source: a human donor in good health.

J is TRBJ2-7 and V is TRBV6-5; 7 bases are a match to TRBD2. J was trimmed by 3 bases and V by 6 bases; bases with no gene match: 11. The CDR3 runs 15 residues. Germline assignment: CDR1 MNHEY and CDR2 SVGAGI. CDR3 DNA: TGTGCCAGCAGCTCCCAGCGGGGCTCCCTCTACGAGCAGTACTTC. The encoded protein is CASSSQRGSLYEQYF.

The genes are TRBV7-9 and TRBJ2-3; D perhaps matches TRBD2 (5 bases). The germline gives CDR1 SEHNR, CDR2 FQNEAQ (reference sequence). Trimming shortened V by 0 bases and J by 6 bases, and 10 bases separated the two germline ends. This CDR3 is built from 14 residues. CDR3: CASSLASRRDTQYF. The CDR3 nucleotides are TGTGCCAGCAGCTTAGCGTCCCGGAGGGATACGCAGTATTTT. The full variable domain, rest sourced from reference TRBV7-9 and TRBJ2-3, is DTGVSQNPRHKITKRGQNVTFRCDPISEHNRLYWYRQTLGQGPEFLTYFQNEAQLEKSRLLSDRFSAERPKGSFSTLEIQRTEQGDSAMYLCASSLASRRDTQYFGPGTRLTVL.